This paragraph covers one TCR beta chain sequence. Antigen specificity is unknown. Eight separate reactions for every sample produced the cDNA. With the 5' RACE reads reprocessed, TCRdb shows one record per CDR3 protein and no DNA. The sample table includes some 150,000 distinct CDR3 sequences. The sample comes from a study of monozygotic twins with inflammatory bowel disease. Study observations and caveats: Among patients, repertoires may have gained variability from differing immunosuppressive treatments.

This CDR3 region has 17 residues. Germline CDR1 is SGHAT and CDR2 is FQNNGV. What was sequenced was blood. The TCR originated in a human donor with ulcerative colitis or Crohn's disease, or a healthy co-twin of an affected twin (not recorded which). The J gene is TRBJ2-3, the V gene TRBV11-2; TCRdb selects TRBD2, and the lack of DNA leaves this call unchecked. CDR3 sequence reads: CAITQWGSGASTDTQYF.